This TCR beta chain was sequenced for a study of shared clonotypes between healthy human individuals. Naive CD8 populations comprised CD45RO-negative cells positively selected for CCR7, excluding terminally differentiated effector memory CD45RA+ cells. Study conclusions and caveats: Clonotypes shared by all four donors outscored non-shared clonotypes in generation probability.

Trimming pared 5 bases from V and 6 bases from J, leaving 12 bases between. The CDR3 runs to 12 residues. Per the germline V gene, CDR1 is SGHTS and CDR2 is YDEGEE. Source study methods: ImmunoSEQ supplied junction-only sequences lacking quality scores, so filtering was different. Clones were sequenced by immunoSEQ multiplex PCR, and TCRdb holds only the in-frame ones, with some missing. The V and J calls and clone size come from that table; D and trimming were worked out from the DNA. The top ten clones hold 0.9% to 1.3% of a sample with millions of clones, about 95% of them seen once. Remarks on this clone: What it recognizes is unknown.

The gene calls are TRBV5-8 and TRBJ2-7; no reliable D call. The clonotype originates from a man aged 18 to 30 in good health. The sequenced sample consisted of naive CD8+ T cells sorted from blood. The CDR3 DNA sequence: TGTGCCAGCAGTCAAGTCGAAGTCGAGCAGTACTTC. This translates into CASSQVEVEQYF.